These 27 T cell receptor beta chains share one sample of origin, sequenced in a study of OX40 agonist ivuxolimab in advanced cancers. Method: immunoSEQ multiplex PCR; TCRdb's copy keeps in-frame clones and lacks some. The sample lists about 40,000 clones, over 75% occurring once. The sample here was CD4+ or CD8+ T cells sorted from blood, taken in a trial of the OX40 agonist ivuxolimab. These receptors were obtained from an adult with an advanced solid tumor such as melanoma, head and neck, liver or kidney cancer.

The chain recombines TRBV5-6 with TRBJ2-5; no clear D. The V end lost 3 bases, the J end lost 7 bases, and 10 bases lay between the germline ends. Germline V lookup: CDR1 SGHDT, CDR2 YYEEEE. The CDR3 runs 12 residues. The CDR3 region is CASSSLGWTQYF. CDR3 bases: TGTGCCAGCAGCTCTCTCGGTTGGACCCAGTACTTC.

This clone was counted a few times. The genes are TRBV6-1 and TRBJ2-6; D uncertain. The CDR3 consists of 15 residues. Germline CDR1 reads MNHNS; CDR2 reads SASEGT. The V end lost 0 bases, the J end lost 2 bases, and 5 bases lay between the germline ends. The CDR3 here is CASSEAGTGANVLTF. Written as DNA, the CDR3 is TGTGCCAGCAGTGAAGCGGGGACTGGGGCCAACGTCCTGACTTTC.

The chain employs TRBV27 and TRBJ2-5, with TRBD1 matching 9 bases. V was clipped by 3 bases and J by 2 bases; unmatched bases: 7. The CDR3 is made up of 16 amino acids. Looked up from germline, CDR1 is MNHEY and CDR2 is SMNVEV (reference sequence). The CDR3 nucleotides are TGTGCCAGCAGTTTCCTAGGGACAGGGAAACAAGAGACCCAGTACTTC. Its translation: CASSFLGTGKQETQYF.

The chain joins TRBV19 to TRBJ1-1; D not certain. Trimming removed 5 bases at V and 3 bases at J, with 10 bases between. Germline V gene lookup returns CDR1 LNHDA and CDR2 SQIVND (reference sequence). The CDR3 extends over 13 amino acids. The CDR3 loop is CASSQDRDTEAFF. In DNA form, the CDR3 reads TGTGCCAGTAGTCAGGACCGAGACACTGAAGCTTTCTTT.

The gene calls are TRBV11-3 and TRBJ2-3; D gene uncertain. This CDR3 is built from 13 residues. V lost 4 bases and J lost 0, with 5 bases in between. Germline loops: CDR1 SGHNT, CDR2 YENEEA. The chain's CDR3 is CASSYYSTDTQYF. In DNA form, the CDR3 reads TGTGCCAGCAGCTACTACAGCACAGATACGCAGTATTTT.

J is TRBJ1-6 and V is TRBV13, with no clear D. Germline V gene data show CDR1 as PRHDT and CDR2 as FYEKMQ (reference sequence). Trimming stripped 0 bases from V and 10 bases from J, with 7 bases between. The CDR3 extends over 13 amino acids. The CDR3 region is CASSLGLGSPLHF. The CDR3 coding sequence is TGTGCCAGCAGCTTAGGCCTTGGCTCACCCCTCCACTTT.

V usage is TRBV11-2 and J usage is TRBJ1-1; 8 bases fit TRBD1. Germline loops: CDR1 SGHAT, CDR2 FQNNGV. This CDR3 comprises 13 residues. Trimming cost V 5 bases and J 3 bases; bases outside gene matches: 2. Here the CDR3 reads CASSQTGDTEAFF. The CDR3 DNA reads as TGTGCCAGCAGCCAGACAGGGGACACTGAAGCTTTCTTT.

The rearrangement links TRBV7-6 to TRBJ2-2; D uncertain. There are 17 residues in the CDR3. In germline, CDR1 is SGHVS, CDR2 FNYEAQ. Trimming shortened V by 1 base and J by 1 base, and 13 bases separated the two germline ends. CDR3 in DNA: TGTGCCAGCAGCTTAGTTGGGCTAGACGTGAACACCGGGGAGCTGTTTTTT. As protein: CASSLVGLDVNTGELFF.

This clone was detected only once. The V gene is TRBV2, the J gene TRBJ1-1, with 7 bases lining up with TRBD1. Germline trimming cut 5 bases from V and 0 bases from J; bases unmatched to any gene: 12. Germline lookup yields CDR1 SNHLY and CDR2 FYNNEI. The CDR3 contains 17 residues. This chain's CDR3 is CASSRFGTENVNTEAFF. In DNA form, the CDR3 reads TGTGCCAGCAGTCGATTTGGGACAGAGAACGTGAACACTGAAGCTTTCTTT.

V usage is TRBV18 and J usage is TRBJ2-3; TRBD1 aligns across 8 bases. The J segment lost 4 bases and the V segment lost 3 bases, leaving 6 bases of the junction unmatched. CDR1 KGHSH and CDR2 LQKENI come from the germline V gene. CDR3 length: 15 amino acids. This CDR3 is CASSPGTGGADTQYF. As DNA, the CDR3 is TGTGCCAGCTCACCCGGGACAGGAGGGGCAGATACGCAGTATTTT.

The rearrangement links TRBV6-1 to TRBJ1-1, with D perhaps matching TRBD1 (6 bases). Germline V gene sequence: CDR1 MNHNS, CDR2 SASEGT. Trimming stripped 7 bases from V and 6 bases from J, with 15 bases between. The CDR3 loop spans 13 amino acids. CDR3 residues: CASNQDSLAEAFF. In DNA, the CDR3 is TGTGCCAGCAACCAGGACAGTCTGGCTGAAGCTTTCTTT.

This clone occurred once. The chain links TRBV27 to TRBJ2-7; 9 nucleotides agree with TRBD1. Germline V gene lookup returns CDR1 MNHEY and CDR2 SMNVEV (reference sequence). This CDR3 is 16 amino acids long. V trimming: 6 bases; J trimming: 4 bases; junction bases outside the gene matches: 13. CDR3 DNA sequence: TGTGCCAGCAGGGCCGGGACAGGGTTTGAGCTGTACGAGCAGTACTTC. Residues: CASRAGTGFELYEQYF.

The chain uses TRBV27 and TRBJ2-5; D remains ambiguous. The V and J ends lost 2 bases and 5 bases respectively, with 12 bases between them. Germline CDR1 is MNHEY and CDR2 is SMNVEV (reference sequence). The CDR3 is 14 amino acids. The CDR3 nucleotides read TGTGCCAGCAGTTTAACAAACCTAGTGGAGACCCAGTACTTC. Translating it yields CASSLTNLVETQYF.

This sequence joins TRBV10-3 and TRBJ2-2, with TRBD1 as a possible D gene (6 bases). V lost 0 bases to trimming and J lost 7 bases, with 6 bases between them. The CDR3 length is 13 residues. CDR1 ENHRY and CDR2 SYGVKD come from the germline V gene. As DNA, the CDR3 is TGTGCCATCAGTGAGTCGGACAGCGGGGAGCTGTTTTTT. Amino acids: CAISESDSGELFF.

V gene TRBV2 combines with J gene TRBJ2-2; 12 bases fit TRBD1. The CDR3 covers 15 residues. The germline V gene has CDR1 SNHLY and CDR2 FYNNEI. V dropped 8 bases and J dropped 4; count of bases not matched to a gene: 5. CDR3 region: CASAGTGGPTGELFF. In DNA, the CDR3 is TGTGCCAGCGCTGGGACAGGGGGCCCCACCGGGGAGCTGTTTTTT.

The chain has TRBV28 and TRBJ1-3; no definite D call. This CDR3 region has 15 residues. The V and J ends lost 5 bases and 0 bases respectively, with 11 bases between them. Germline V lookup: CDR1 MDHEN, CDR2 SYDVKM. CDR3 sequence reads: CASSLRRTSGNTIYF. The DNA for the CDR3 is TGTGCCAGCAGTCTACGACGGACCTCTGGAAACACCATATATTTT.

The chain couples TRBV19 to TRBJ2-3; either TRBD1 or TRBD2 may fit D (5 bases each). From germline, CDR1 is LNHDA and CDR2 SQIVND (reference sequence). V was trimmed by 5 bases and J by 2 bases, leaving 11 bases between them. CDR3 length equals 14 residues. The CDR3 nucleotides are TGTGCCAGTAGTCCCCGGGACCCCACAGATACGCAGTATTTT. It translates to CASSPRDPTDTQYF.

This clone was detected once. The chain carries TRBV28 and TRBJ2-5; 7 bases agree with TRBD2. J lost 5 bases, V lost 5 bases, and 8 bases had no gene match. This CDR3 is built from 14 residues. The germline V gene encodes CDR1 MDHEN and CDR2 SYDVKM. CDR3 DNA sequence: TGTGCCAGCAGTCTCACTAGCGCCAGGGAGACCCAGTACTTC. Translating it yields CASSLTSARETQYF.

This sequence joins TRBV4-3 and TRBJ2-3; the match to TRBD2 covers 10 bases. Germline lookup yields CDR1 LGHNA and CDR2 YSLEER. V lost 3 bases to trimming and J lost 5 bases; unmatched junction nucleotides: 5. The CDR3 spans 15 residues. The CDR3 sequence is CASSHTSGEIDTQYF. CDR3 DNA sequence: TGCGCCAGCAGCCATACTAGCGGGGAGATAGATACGCAGTATTTT.

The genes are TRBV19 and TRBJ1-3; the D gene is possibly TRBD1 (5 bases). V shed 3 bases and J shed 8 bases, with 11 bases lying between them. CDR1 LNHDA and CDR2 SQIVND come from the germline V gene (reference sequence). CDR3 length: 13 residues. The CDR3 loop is CASSIVGTDTIYF. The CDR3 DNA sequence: TGTGCCAGTAGTATTGTGGGGACTGACACCATATATTTT.

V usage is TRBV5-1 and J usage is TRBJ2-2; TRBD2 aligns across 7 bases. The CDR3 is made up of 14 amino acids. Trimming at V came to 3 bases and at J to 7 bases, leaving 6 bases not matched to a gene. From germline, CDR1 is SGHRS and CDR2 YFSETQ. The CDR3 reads CASSSRGEDGELFF. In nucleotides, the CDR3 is TGCGCCAGCAGCTCTCGGGGGGAGGACGGGGAGCTGTTTTTT.

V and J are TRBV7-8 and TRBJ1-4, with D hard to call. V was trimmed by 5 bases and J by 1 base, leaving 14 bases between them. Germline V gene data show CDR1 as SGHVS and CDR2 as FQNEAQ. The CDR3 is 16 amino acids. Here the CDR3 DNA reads TGTGCCAGCAGCCAAGGGAATTCCAGAACTAATGAAAAACTGTTTTTT. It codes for CASSQGNSRTNEKLFF.

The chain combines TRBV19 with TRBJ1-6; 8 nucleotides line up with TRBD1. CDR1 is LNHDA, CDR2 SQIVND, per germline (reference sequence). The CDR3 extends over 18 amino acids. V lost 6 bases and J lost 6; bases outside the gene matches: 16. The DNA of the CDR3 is TGTGCCAGTAGCCGCCCGAGGGGGACAGGAACTCTTAATTCACCCCTCCACTTT. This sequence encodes CASSRPRGTGTLNSPLHF.

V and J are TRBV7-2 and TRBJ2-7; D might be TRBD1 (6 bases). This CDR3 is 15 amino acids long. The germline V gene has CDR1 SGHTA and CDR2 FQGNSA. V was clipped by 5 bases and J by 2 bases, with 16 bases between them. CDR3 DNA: TGTGCCAGCAGCCCATACGCACAGGGACCCTACGAGCAGTACTTC. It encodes CASSPYAQGPYEQYF.

The CDR3, as DNA: TGCGCCAGCAGCCAAGAGGCGAGAGAAGAATTGAACACTGAAGCTTTCTTT. Translated, it gives CASSQEAREELNTEAFF. This rearrangement joins TRBV4-3 to TRBJ1-1, with D unresolved. Trimming took 0 bases from V and 0 from J, leaving 14 bases between them. Germline CDR1 LGHNA, CDR2 YSLEER. There are 17 residues in the CDR3.

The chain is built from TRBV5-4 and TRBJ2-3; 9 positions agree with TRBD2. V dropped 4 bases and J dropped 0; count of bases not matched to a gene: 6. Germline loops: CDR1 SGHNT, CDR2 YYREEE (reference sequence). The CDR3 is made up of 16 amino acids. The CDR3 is CASSTRLAASTDTQYF. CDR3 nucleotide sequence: TGTGCCAGCAGCACTCGACTAGCGGCTAGCACAGATACGCAGTATTTT. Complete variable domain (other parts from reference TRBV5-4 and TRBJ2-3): ETGVTQSPTHLIKTRGQQVTLRCSSQSGHNTVSWYQQALGQGPQFIFQYYREEENGRGNFPPRFSGLQFPNYSSELNVNALELDDSALYLCASSTRLAASTDTQYFGPGTRLTVL.

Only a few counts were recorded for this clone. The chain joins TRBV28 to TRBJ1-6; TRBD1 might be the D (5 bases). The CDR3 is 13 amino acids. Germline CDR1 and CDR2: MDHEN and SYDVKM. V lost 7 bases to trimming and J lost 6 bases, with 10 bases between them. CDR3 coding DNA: TGTGCCAGCATGGGGCAGCCTAATTCACCCCTCCACTTT. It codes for CASMGQPNSPLHF.